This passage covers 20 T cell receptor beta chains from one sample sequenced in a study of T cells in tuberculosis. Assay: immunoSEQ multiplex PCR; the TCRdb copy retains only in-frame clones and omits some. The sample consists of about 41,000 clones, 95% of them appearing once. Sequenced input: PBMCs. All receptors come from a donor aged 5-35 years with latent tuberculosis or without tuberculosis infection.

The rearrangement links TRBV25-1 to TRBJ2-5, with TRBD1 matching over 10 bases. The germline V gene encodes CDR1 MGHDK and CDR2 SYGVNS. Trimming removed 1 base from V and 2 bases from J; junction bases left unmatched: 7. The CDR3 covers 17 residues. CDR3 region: CASSELGTGVEQETQYF. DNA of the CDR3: TGTGCCAGCAGTGAATTAGGGACAGGGGTCGAACAAGAGACCCAGTACTTC.

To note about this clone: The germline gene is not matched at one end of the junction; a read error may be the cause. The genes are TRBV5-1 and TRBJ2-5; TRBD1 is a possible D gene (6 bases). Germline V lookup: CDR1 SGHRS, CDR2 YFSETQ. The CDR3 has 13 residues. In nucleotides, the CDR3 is TGCGCCAGCAGTTTGGACAGACAAGAGACCCAGTACTTC. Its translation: CASSLDRQETQYF. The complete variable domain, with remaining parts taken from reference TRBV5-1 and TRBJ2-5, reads KAGVTQTPRYLIKTRGQQVTLSCSPISGHRSVSWYQQTPGQGLQFLFEYFSETQRNKGNFPGRFSGRQFSNSRSEMNVSTLELGDSALYLCASSLDRQETQYFGPGTRLLVL.

The CDR3 sequence is CAINNRTGGEQYF. CDR3 bases: TGTGCCATCAATAATAGGACAGGCGGCGAGCAGTACTTC. The rearrangement links TRBV10-3 to TRBJ2-7; TRBD1 agrees at 7 bases. The CDR3 runs to 13 residues. With V trimmed by 7 bases and J by 6 bases, 9 bases remained unmatched. Germline values: CDR1 ENHRY, CDR2 SYGVKD.

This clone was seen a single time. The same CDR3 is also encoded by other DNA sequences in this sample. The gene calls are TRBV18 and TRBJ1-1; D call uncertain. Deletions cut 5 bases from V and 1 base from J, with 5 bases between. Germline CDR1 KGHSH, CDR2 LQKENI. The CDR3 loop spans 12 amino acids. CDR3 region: CASSTGNTEAFF. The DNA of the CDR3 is TGTGCCAGCTCAACCGGGAACACTGAAGCTTTCTTT.

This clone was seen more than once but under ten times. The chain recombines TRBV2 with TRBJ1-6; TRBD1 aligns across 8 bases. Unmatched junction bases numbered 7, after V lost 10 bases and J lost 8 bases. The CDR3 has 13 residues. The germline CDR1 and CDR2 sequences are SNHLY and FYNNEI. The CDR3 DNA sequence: TGTGCCACCCGGGGACAGGAGGATTCACCCCTCCACTTT. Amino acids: CATRGQEDSPLHF. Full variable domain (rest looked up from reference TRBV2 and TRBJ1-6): EPEVTQTPSHQVTQMGQEVILRCVPISNHLYFYWYRQILGQKVEFLVSFYNNEISEKSEIFDDQFSVERPDGSNFTLKIRSTKLEDSAMYFCATRGQEDSPLHFGNGTRLTVT.

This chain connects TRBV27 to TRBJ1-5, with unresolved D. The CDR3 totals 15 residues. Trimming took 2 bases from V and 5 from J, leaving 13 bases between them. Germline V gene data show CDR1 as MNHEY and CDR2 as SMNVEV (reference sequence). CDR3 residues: CASSLTSQAHQPQHF. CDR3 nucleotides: TGTGCCAGCAGTTTAACCTCCCAAGCCCATCAGCCCCAGCATTTT.

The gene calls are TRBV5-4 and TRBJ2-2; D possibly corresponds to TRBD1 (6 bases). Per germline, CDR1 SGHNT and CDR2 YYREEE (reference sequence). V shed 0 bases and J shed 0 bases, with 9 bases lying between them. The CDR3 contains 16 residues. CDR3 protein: CASSLVSGANTGELFF. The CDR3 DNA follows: TGTGCCAGCAGCTTGGTGTCAGGGGCGAACACCGGGGAGCTGTTTTTT.

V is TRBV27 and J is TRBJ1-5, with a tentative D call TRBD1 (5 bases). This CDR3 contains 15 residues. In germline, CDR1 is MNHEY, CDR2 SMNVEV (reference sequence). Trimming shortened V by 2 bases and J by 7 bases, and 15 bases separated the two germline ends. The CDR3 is CASSLGSGIVQPQHF. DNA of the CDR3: TGTGCCAGCAGTTTAGGCTCAGGGATTGTGCAGCCCCAGCATTTT.

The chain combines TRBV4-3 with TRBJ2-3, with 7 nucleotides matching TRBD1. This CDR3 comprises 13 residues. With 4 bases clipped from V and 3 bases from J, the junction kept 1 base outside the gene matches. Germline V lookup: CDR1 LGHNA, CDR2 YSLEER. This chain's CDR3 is CASSPQGTDTQYF. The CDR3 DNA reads TGCGCCAGCAGCCCACAGGGGACAGATACGCAGTATTTT.

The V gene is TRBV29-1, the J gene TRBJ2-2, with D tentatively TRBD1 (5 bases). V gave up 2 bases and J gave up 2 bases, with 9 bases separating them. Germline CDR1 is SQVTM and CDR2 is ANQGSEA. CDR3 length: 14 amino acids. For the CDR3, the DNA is TGCAGCGTTGAACGCAGGGATAACACCGGGGAGCTGTTTTTT. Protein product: CSVERRDNTGELFF.

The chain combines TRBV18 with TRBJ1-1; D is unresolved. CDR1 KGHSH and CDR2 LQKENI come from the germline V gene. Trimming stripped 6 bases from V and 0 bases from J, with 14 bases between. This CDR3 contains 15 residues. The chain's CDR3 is CASSLGRDLNTEAFF. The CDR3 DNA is TGTGCCAGCTCCCTGGGGAGGGATCTGAACACTGAAGCTTTCTTT.

CDR3: CASSYRDTGELFF. The CDR3 DNA is TGTGCCAGCAGTTATCGAGACACCGGGGAGCTGTTTTTT. V usage is TRBV6-9 and J usage is TRBJ2-2; D remains ambiguous. The V gene's germline CDR1 is MNHGY and CDR2 SVAAGI. V dropped 2 bases and J dropped 3 bases, with 4 bases sitting between them. This CDR3 spans 13 amino acids.

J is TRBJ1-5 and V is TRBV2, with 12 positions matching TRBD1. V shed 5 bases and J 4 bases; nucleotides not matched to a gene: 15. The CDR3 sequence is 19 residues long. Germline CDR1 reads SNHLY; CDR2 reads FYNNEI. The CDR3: CASSITRDRGREGNQPQHF. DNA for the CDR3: TGTGCCAGCAGTATTACCCGGGACAGGGGGCGAGAGGGGAATCAGCCCCAGCATTTT.

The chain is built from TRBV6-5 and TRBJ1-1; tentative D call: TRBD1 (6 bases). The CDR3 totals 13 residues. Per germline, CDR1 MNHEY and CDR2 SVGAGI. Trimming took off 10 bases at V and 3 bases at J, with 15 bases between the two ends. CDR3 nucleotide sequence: TGTGCCACTCAGGGGCGTGTGTACACTGAAGCTTTCTTT. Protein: CATQGRVYTEAFF.

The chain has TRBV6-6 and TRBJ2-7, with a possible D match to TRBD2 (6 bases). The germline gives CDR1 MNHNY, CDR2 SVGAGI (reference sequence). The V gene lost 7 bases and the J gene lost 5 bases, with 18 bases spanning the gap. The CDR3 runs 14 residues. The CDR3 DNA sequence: TGTGCCAGCACCCATAGCGGCTCTAGGGACGAGCAGTACTTC. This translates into CASTHSGSRDEQYF.

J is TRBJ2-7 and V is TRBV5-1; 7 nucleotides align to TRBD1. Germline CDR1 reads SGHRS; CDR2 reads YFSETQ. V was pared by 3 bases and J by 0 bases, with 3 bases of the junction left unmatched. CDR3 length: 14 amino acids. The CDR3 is CASSSGQVSYEQYF. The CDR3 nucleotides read TGCGCCAGCAGCTCCGGACAGGTCTCCTACGAGCAGTACTTC.

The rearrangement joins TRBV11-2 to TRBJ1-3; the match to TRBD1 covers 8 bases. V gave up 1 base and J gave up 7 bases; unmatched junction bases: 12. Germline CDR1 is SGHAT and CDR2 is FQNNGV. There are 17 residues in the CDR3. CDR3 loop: CASSLGWGQVPLNTIYF. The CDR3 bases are TGTGCCAGCAGCTTAGGCTGGGGACAGGTCCCCTTGAACACCATATATTTT.

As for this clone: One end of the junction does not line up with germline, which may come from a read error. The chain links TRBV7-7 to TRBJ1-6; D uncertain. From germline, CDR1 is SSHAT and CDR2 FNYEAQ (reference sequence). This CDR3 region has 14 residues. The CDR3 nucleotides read TGTGCTAGCAGCTTACGGGAAGTCGGTTCACCCCTCCACTTT. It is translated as CASSLREVGSPLHF.

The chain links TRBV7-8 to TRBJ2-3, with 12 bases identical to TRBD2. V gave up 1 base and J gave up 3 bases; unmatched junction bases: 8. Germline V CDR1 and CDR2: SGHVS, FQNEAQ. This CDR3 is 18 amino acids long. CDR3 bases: TGTGCCAGCAGCTTAGTGGCTAGCGGGGGGGCAAGGACAGATACGCAGTATTTT. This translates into CASSLVASGGARTDTQYF. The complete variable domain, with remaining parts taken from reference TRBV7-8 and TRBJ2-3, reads GAGVSQSPRYKVAKRGQDVALRCDPISGHVSLFWYQQALGQGPEFLTYFQNEAQLDKSGLPSDRFFAERPEGSVSTLKIQRTQQEDSAVYLCASSLVASGGARTDTQYFGPGTRLTVL.

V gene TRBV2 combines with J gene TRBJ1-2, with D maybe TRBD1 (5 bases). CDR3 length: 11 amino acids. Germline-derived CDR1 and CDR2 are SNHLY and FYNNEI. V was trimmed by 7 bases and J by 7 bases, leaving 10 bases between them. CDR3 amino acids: CASTDGGGYTF. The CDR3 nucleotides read TGTGCCAGCACTGACGGGGGTGGCTACACCTTC.